The clone carrying this TCR beta chain has only a few counts. Alongside a J-beta primer mix, a sample-barcoded 5' primer served in a second PCR lasting roughly 6 to 11 cycles. TCRdb re-analysed the 5' RACE reads in MiXCR, keeping a single row per CDR3 protein. The sample holds 650,000 to 950,000 distinct CDR3 sequences, around 42% seen once. V shed 5 bases, J shed 4 bases, and the junction held 9 bases outside the gene matches. The V gene's germline CDR1 is SGHTA and CDR2 FQGNSA. This CDR3 comprises 15 residues. The sample belongs to a study of blood T cells in healthy people across ages. Sequenced: blood. The sequence was collected from a man aged 55-75 years in good health. J is TRBJ2-5 and V is TRBV7-2; TRBD2 agrees at 8 bases. CDR3 residues: CASSTPGGGAETQYF. As DNA, the CDR3 is TGTGCCAGCAGCACACCGGGAGGGGGGGCAGAGACCCAGTACTTC.